This TCR beta chain originates from a study of early T cells in non-severe SARS-CoV-2 infection. Comment on this clonotype: Antigen specificity is unknown.

Looked up from germline, CDR1 is KGHSH and CDR2 is LQKENI. This CDR3 contains 16 residues. Trimming removed 6 bases from V and 2 bases from J, with 17 bases in between. Study observations and caveats: VDJdb matching favored anti-spike CD8 responses, missing private and CD4 specificities.

Tagging with unique molecular identifiers was applied to individual cDNA molecules. In TCRdb, the 5' RACE reads were re-called with MiXCR into one record per CDR3 protein. The sample lists tens of thousands of distinct CDR3 sequences; around 4% were seen once. This TCR came from an adult who was a healthcare worker with PCR-confirmed SARS-CoV-2 infection or an uninfected control (not recorded which). Sequencing was done on a sample of whole blood. This chain joins TRBV18 and TRBJ1-5; possible D gene TRBD1, 5 bases. The DNA for the CDR3 is TGTGCCAGCTCCCCAGGGAGCTCGGCCGGCAATCAGCCCCAGCATTTT. Translated, it gives CASSPGSSAGNQPQHF.